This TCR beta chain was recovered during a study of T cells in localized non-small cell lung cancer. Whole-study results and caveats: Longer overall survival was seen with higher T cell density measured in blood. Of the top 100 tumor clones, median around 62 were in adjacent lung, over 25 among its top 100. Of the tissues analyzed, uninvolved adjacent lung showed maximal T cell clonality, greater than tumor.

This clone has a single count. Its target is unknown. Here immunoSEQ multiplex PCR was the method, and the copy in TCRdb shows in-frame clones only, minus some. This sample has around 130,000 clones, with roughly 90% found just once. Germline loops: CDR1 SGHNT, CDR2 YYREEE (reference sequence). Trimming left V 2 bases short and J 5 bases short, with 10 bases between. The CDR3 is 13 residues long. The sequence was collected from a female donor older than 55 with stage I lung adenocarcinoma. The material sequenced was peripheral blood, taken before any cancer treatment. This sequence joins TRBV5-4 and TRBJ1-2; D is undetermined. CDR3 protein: CASSFKGYYGYTF. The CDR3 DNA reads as TGTGCCAGCAGCTTCAAAGGGTATTATGGCTACACCTTC.